The following is a TCR beta chain sequence with its context. Its antigen is currently unknown. The PCR was carried out with 60 Vbeta primers and 13 Jbeta primers. Produced via immunoSEQ multiplex PCR; TCRdb's table is partial and in-frame only. This sample yields about 200,000 clones, of which approximately 78% are seen a single time; less than 3% belongs to the top ten. The data were taken from a study of cytomegalovirus exposure and HLA in healthy donors. Findings and caveats of the study: Highest at DRB1 and lowest at HLA-C, TCR association rates differed among HLA loci in a later analysis. A later analysis showed HLA-associated TCR beta chains outstripping equally common others in clonal expansion.

V was shortened by 5 bases and J by 2 bases, with 12 bases between the two germline ends. The germline CDR1 and CDR2 sequences are GTSNPN and SVGIG (reference sequence). The CDR3 contains 13 residues. Specimen: PBMCs. The chain recombines TRBV30 with TRBJ1-2, with TRBD1 as a possible D gene (5 bases). This TCR derives from a woman aged 40 to 55 in good health and CMV-seronegative. This chain's CDR3 is CAWGGGGNYGYTF. The CDR3 nucleotides are TGTGCCTGGGGGGGAGGCGGGAACTATGGCTACACCTTC.